This T cell receptor beta chain came from a study of T cells in Graves' hyperthyroidism and ophthalmopathy. The study, taken as a whole, reports: The model foresaw ophthalmopathy a median roughly 6.3 months prior to onset.

Together with thyroid ultrasound, orbital computed tomography, serum thyroxine and TRAb, clinical symptoms were used for diagnoses. The authors obtained PBMCs from about 9.5 ml of fresh peripheral blood. This clonotype was detected a few times. The antigen remains undetermined. Trimming took 0 bases from V and 2 from J, leaving 11 bases between them. This CDR3 has 15 residues. The V gene's germline CDR1 is SGHRS and CDR2 YFSETQ. The investigators amplified TCR beta CDR3 regions from RNA transcripts. The TCR CDR3 first-round RT-PCR relied on the HTBI primer set. Via MiXCR, TCRdb re-called the multiplex PCR reads, giving one row per CDR3 protein. Here the sample spans nearly 600,000 distinct CDR3 sequences, 14% being singletons.

Sequencing was carried out using blood. The clonotype comes from a woman under 30 with Graves' ophthalmopathy. The gene calls are TRBV5-1 and TRBJ1-1; maybe TRBD1 (5 bases). CDR3 DNA sequence: TGCGCCAGCAGCTTGGATCCAGGGCTAAACACTGAAGCTTTCTTT. Translated, it gives CASSLDPGLNTEAFF. Complete variable domain (other parts from reference TRBV5-1 and TRBJ1-1): KAGVTQTPRYLIKTRGQQVTLSCSPISGHRSVSWYQQTPGQGLQFLFEYFSETQRNKGNFPGRFSGRQFSNSRSEMNVSTLELGDSALYLCASSLDPGLNTEAFFGQGTRLTVV.